Listed below are T cell receptor beta chains from one sample, sequenced in a study of blood T cell repertoires in COVID-19. Data came from immunoSEQ multiplex PCR; TCRdb stores just in-frame clones and leaves some out. The table has 150,000 to 200,000 clones, about 80% seen once. The specimen was PBMCs or T cells enriched from blood (not recorded which). The receptor source for this set is an older woman who had recovered from COVID-19. Both conserved end residues are part of each CDR3. A D gene is named only where the DNA matches it firmly. Size is stated for part of the rows, as once, few or many counts, or as a class when the clone is expanded.

CDR3 DNA,CDR3 protein,CDR3 length,clone size,D gene,V gene,J gene
TGTGCCAGGAGCTTGCGGAGGCGGAATGAAAAACTGTTTTTT,CARSLRRRNEKLFF,14,.,.,TRBV5-3,TRBJ1-4
TGTGCCAGCAGCCAAGGACTAGCGGGGGGCAACTACGAGCAGTACTTC,CASSQGLAGGNYEQYF,16,.,TRBD2,TRBV3-1/TRBV3-2,TRBJ2-7
TGTGCCAGCAGTTTTTCTGCTGGAAACACCATATATTTT,CASSFSAGNTIYF,13,few,.,TRBV12-3/TRBV12-4,TRBJ1-3
TGTGCCAGCAGTTACTCGGGCACAGGGGCCACTGAAGCTTTCTTT,CASSYSGTGATEAFF,15,.,TRBD1,TRBV6-5,TRBJ1-1
TGCGCCAGCAGCTCCGGGACAGTGAACACCGGGGAGCTGTTTTTT,CASSSGTVNTGELFF,15,.,TRBD1,TRBV5-1,TRBJ2-2
TGTGCCAGTAGTATGGGACAGGGATACGAGCAGTACTTC,CASSMGQGYEQYF,13,.,TRBD1,TRBV19,TRBJ2-7
TGTGCCAGCAGCCTTGAGGGACTCGGAAACACCATATATTTT,CASSLEGLGNTIYF,14,.,.,TRBV3-1/TRBV3-2,TRBJ1-3
TGTGCCAGCAGTGACCTAGCGGCTAAAAACATTCAGTACTTC,CASSDLAAKNIQYF,14,once,TRBD2,TRBV2,TRBJ2-4
TGTGCCTGGACTCTCCAGGGGAACACCGGGGAGCTGTTTTTT,CAWTLQGNTGELFF,14,.,.,TRBV30,TRBJ2-2
TGTGCCAGCGGAACACAGGGACCGAACGCTGAAGCTTTCTTT,CASGTQGPNAEAFF,14,.,.,TRBV2,TRBJ1-1
TGTGCCAGCAGTGTAGTACAGGACACTGAAGCTTTCTTT,CASSVVQDTEAFF,13,.,.,TRBV2,TRBJ1-1
TGTGCCAGCAGTTACTCGCGAAATTCGGACAGTGTATTCGTCAACCAGCCCCAGCATTTT,CASSYSRNSDSVFVNQPQHF,20,once,.,TRBV6-2/TRBV6-3,TRBJ1-5
TGTGCCAGCAGCCAGCCCGGGACAGGGATTAATGAAAAACTGTTTTTT,CASSQPGTGINEKLFF,16,.,TRBD1,TRBV3-1/TRBV3-2,TRBJ1-4
TGTGCCAGCAGTCTTACCGCGACAGGTGACACTGAAGCTTTCTTT,CASSLTATGDTEAFF,15,few,.,TRBV25-1,TRBJ1-1
TGTGCCAGCTCACCCGGGACAGGGATGTTGAACACTGAAGCTTTCTTT,CASSPGTGMLNTEAFF,16,once,TRBD1,TRBV18,TRBJ1-1
TGTGCCAGCAGCTTCGGGACAGGGTCCGAAAAACTGTTTTTT,CASSFGTGSEKLFF,14,.,TRBD1,TRBV13,TRBJ1-4
TGTGCCAGCAGCCCGGGGGGTAGCGGCTACGAGCAGTACTTC,CASSPGGSGYEQYF,14,once,TRBD2,TRBV6-6,TRBJ2-7
TGTGCCAGCAGCTTAGATCGAGGGCATGGCTACACCTTC,CASSLDRGHGYTF,13,.,.,TRBV7-2,TRBJ1-2
TGTGCCAGCAGCTGGACAGGGGACCAAGAGACCCAGTACTTC,CASSWTGDQETQYF,14,.,TRBD1,TRBV7-2,TRBJ2-5
TGTGCCAGCGGAGGACAGGGGTATACCGGGGAGCTGTTTTTT,CASGGQGYTGELFF,14,.,TRBD1,TRBV2,TRBJ2-2
TGTGCCAGCAGGCTAGAGGGACAGTCCAATGAGCAGTTCTTC,CASRLEGQSNEQFF,14,.,TRBD1,TRBV7-2,TRBJ2-1
TGTGCCAGCAGTTACTCGAGGGGGCTGACCTACGAGCAGTACTTC,CASSYSRGLTYEQYF,15,.,TRBD1,TRBV6-5,TRBJ2-7
TGTGCCAGCAGACCGCCGGGACTAGCTTCGGATACGCAGTATTTT,CASRPPGLASDTQYF,15,.,TRBD2,TRBV27,TRBJ2-3
TGTGCCAGCAGCTATTTAACCTTGACAGCCACTAGCACAGATACGCAGTATTTT,CASSYLTLTATSTDTQYF,18,.,.,TRBV3-1/TRBV3-2,TRBJ2-3